This TCR beta chain was documented in a study of T cell responses to AZD1222 COVID-19 vaccine. In regard to this clone: Antigen: not known.

Clones were read by immunoSEQ multiplex PCR, and TCRdb kept only the in-frame ones, dropping some. The sample consists of about 150,000 clones, 92% of them appearing once. Overall study results and limits: Clonal diversity may have been underestimated, and the donors were mostly white British, with more females than males. Mapped onto spike, vaccine-associated CD4 TCRs spanned it and were dominant at 160-218 and 743-854.

The CDR3 runs 15 residues. Germline CDR1 reads SNHLY; CDR2 reads FYNNEI. V was trimmed by 6 bases and J by 0 bases, leaving 14 bases between them. The clonotype comes from an adult who received the AZD1222 COVID-19 vaccine. This chain links TRBV2 with TRBJ1-1; the D is unclear. The sample here was peripheral blood, taken 28 days after the second AZD1222 dose. CDR3 DNA: TGTGCCAGCAGAGGCAACTCGGCCTTGAACACTGAAGCTTTCTTT. Translation gives CASRGNSALNTEAFF.